Given below is one TCR beta chain in context. Its recognized antigen is unknown. Base qualities are not at hand, and no much larger clone is one base apart. The CDR3, from cysteine to phenylalanine, totals 13 residues. The CDR3 DNA has 39 bases and is translated from base 1. CDR1 is given as SGHTA and CDR2 as FQGTGA, both from the germline V gene. V is cut back by 3 bases and J by 3 bases, with 0 bases in the junction unmatched. The method behind the library was the immunoSEQ multiplex PCR assay. For the multiplex PCR, a mixture combining 60 forward primers for TCR Vbeta segments and 13 reverse primers for TCR Jbeta segments was used. The CDR3 region of rearranged TCR beta genes was amplified from genomic DNA with a multiplex PCR assay. Amplified TCR beta libraries were sequenced as 87-base-pair reads on the Illumina HiSeq System. The study's processing was this. In a later analysis, approximately 74 million unique TCR beta chains were counted across the roughly 610 repertoires, and approximately 11 million of these chains were shared by at least two donors. Raw reads were error-corrected and collapsed into unique sequences by a nearest-neighbor algorithm in which closely related sequences were merged to remove PCR and sequencing errors. V, D and J gene segments were assigned by aligning CDR3 sequences to IMGT reference sequences. For a sequence to be retained, a match of at least six nucleotides to both a V gene segment and a J gene segment was required. A rearrangement was called productive if the CDR3 had no stop codons and remained in frame with V and J, and every other rearrangement was called non-productive. CDR3 was defined by IMGT convention, running from the second conserved V-encoded cysteine to the conserved J-encoded phenylalanine. In an earlier analysis of more than 550 of the donors, sequences lacking an unambiguous match to a single V gene segment were excluded. In an earlier analysis of 450 to 700 of the donors, V segments were called functional above 56.7% productive rearrangements and were called segregating when the between-donor standard deviation exceeded 5%. A statistical classification framework was built for diagnosing cytomegalovirus status from the catalog of TCR beta chain sequences. In a later analysis, TCR nucleotide sequences were compared against IMGT/GENE-DB human TR gene sequences so that V and J genes could be assigned. A later analysis assigned CDR3 sequences and most-parsimonious VDJ recombination scenarios with the TCRdist pipeline. In a later analysis, each TCR beta chain was defined by its CDR3 amino acid sequence together with its V-gene family, and reads lacking a unique V-gene family were excluded. To address suspected cross-contamination and a sequencing artifact, a later analysis removed roughly 640 highly shared, low-generation-probability nucleotide sequences. A later analysis calculated a clonal expansion index for each public chain from normalized within-repertoire ranks of inferred template counts. A later analysis computed generation probabilities with a VDJ recombination model fitted to out-of-frame rearrangements, and checked the results against IGoR. A later analysis scored TCR-TCR, TCR-HLA and TCR-CMV co-occurrence with hypergeometric tests, applying a repertoire-size bias correction to TCR pairs. To estimate false discovery rates, a later analysis permuted the HLA or CMV assignments 20 times. A later analysis grouped co-occurring TCRs with DBSCAN, adding TCRdist sequence similarity when clustering within HLA-allele-positive subsets. For co-occurrence clustering, repertoires with fewer than 30,000 or more than 120,000 public chains were excluded, along with roughly 5 repertoires with anomalous nucleotide sharing. TCRdb obtained this table from immuneACCESS and retained in-frame rearrangements with V and J assigned. These tables miss some clones; where compared with another copy, unresolved V genes account for less than half of the shortfall, and the remainder is unexplained. V and J calls plus clone size are reproduced from that table; the DNA served to infer D and trimming. Recorded for this sample are 60,000 to 65,000 clones; roughly 80% of them occurred a single time. Around 25% of the sample lies in the top ten.

In total, about 650 healthy bone marrow donors made up the cohort. At the time of sampling, all cohort members were nominally healthy, though unrecorded immune exposures were likely present. The donor tested CMV seropositive, placing the donor among the approximately 290 seropositive members of the cohort. Each donor provided a peripheral blood sample, and peripheral blood mononuclear cells were used for TCR beta sequencing. Genomic DNA extraction from the blood cell samples was performed with the Qiagen DNeasy Blood Extraction Kit. The source of the sample is a study of cytomegalovirus exposure and HLA in healthy donors listed by TCRdb under 2017. Concerning the study at large: In an earlier analysis of approximately 640 of the donors, around 300 Gb of sequence data and just under 120 million unique TCR beta sequences from 150 million to 200 million T cells were reported. Donor age, sex, ethnicity and CMV serostatus were compiled together with the repertoire data. Typing coverage differed by locus: A, B, C, DRB1 and DQB1 were typed in roughly 620-640 donors, DQA1 in approximately 520, DPA1 in over 600, and DPB1 in around 440. In a later analysis, previously published TCR beta repertoires from 550 to 750 donors were re-analyzed and high-resolution HLA genotyping was added so that TCR occurrence patterns could be studied. Every discovery cohort repertoire had been produced on one sequencing platform. Five DR-DQ haplotypes were treated as single units for association and clustering because of strong linkage in the cohort. The study aimed to test whether cataloging public T cell receptors could reveal signatures of past pathogen exposure. Along with the approximately 650-subject first cohort, a separate validation cohort of over 90 different subjects was used. A later genetic analysis used genome-wide SNP genotypes for about 60% of the roughly 700 donors, treating that subset as a discovery cohort. To predict cytomegalovirus infection status, the study brought together high-throughput TCR immunosequencing, statistical association of individual TCRs with disease status, and machine learning. Across around 400 genotyped donors of the cohort, an average of about 250,000 unique TCR beta nucleotide sequences per donor were sequenced, and approximately 17% of those sequences were non-productive. The study used immunosequencing to profile the T cell repertoires of 600 to 850 subjects and linked those repertoires to cytomegalovirus serostatus. HLA typing included class I and class II loci at four-digit resolution. Of the roughly 400 genotyped donors, over 65% fell in the genetic ancestry cluster associated with self-reported Caucasian donors. Rather than drawing on any new phenotypic data, the later analysis identified candidate immune exposures from TCR beta sequences and the way those sequences occurred across donors. Approximately 310 gigabases of sequencing data and around 87 million unique TCR sequences were included in an early release covering around 600 HLA-typed donors. An earlier analysis of 587 of the donors applied high-throughput TCR beta sequencing to assess whether each TCR beta V gene segment acted as functional or pseudogenic.

Summary of the overall study and its limitations: Presence/absence analyses assumed roughly uniform sequencing depth across donors, an assumption that may not hold. The study listed around 160 TCR beta chains as associated with cytomegalovirus. The classifier was reported to diagnose cytomegalovirus status with high specificity and sensitivity in both the original and validation cohorts. A further reported finding was that TCR beta sequences accurately predicted the HLA-A and HLA-B alleles for most subjects in the first cohort. According to a later analysis, TCR association rates differed among HLA loci, with DRB1 alleles showing the most associated TCRs and HLA-C alleles showing the fewest. Compared with equally common non-associated chains, HLA-associated TCR beta chains in a later analysis were more clonally expanded and had lower generation probabilities. Several of the top co-occurrence clusters appeared to be linked to parvovirus B19, influenza, CMV and Epstein-Barr virus, according to a later analysis. Three of the identified cytomegalovirus-associated TCR beta chains were confirmed in vitro to be specific for cytomegalovirus antigens. A cluster of highly shared sequence variants was judged likely to be a technical artifact of the sequencing pipeline. In an earlier analysis of several hundred of the donors, most TCR beta V segments were observed in productive rearrangements about 87% or about 30% of the time, broadly matching IMGT annotations. Some IMGT-functional V segments, including TRBV6-2 and TRBV6-3, could not be told apart with the 87-base-pair reads, so those segments were excluded. A later genetic analysis reported fewer N-insertions in productive TCRs among donors in an Asian-associated ancestry cluster than the roughly 720-donor mean. It was suggested by the authors that the approach could potentially be generalized to other disease states and immunological phenotypes. V-gene and J-gene trimming of TCR beta chains was associated with a missense DCLRE1C variant in a later genetic analysis, and the association was replicated in an independent cohort. HLA typing was unavailable for some donors at each locus, so association tests used only the typed subset. When HLA alleles, especially DR and DQ, strongly co-occurred, TCR associations were difficult to assign to individual alleles. The only immune exposure information available for the cohort was CMV serostatus. Specific HLA alleles were associated with roughly 17,000 TCR beta sequences at a false discovery rate of 0.05 in a later analysis. Linkage disequilibrium might explain the correlated functional status among segregating V segments, but an unknown experimental factor could not be ruled out. A later analysis found that most CMV-associated TCR beta chains appeared HLA-restricted, with HLA associations seemingly driven largely by CMV exposure. In this cohort, only TCR beta chains were sequenced, and detectable features were limited by the absence of alpha or paired-chain data. While some public TCRs were present in many individuals, most TCR sequences turned up only very rarely across donors. Roughly 17 rarely observed V segments, including chromosome 9 orphons, were excluded from the earlier analysis of some 590 of the donors because counts were too low.

The receptor was isolated from a woman between 35 and 50 years old in good health and CMV-seropositive. The chain links TRBV7-3 with TRBJ1-1; TRBD1 lines up with 8 middle nucleotides. What was sequenced was PBMCs. For the CDR3, the sequence is CASSLTGDTEAFF. The nucleotide sequence is given as TGTGCCAGCAGCTTGACAGGGGACACTGAAGCTTTCTTT. The full variable domain, with segments outside the CDR3 supplied by the reference TRBV7-3 and TRBJ1-1 proteins, appears as GAGVSQTPSNKVTEKGKYVELRCDPISGHTALYWYRQSLGQGPEFLIYFQGTGAADDSGLPNDRFFAVRPEGSVSTLKIQRTERGDSAVYLCASSLTGDTEAFFGQGTRLTVV.